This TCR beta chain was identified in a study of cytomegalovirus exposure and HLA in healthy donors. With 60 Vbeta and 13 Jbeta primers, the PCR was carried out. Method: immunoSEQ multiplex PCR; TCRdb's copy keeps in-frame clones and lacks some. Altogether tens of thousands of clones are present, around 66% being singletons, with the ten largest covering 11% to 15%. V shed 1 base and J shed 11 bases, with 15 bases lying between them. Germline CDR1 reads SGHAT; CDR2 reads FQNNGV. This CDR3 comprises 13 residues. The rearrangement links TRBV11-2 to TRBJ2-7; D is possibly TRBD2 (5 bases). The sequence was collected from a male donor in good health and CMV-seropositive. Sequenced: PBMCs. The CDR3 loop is CASSLVDRVGEYF. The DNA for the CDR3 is TGTGCCAGCAGCTTAGTGGACCGGGTCGGGGAGTACTTC.